The 20 T cell receptor beta chains listed next were all sequenced from one sample in a study of T-cell reconstitution after alpha-beta-depleted transplantation in children. Construction of the TCRbeta library involved unique molecular identifiers. MiXCR, run by TCRdb on the PCR reads, gives a single entry per CDR3 protein. This table holds 800,000 to 1,000,000 distinct CDR3 sequences, 25% to 35% found once. Source: PBMCs, mostly from graft donor cells, taken 360 days after TCRalphabeta/CD19-depleted stem cell transplant. These receptors came from a boy younger than two who had a stem cell transplant for SCID, so the T cells may come from the graft donor.

V usage is TRBV7-3 and J usage is TRBJ2-1, with TRBD2 identical over 11 bases. With V trimmed by 10 bases and J by 2 bases, 4 bases remained unmatched. The germline V gene has CDR1 SGHTA and CDR2 FQGTGA. The CDR3 has 14 amino acids. This CDR3 is CAISSGGPYNEQFF. In DNA form, the CDR3 reads TGTGCCATATCTAGCGGGGGGCCCTACAATGAGCAGTTCTTC. Looking up the rest from reference TRBV7-3 and TRBJ2-1 gives the full variable domain: GAGVSQTPSNKVTEKGKYVELRCDPISGHTALYWYRQSLGQGPEFLIYFQGTGAADDSGLPNDRFFAVRPEGSVSTLKIQRTERGDSAVYLCAISSGGPYNEQFFGPGTRLTVL.

The chain has TRBV18 and TRBJ2-7, with no clear D. The CDR3 sequence is 15 residues long. Trimming pared 6 bases from V and 1 base from J, leaving 16 bases between. Germline V gene sequence: CDR1 KGHSH, CDR2 LQKENI. The CDR3 bases are TGTGCCAGCTCCGTCACTAAAGGCGGTTCCTACGAGCAGTACTTC. It translates to CASSVTKGGSYEQYF.

V and J are TRBV24-1 and TRBJ1-1; D ambiguous. The CDR3 is made up of 12 amino acids. Per germline, CDR1 KGHDR and CDR2 SFDVKD. V lost 5 bases, J lost 1 base, and 4 bases lay in between. The CDR3 is CATSARNTEAFF. CDR3 coding DNA: TGTGCCACCAGTGCAAGGAACACTGAAGCTTTCTTT.

This chain joins TRBV15 and TRBJ1-3, with 7 bases fitting TRBD1. Losses at the gene ends were 0 bases for V and 0 bases for J; bases not matched to a gene: 5. Germline V gene data show CDR1 as LNHNV and CDR2 as YYDKDF (reference sequence). The CDR3 extends over 17 amino acids. CDR3 region: CATSRDPGQVSGNTIYF. In nucleotides, the CDR3 is TGTGCCACCAGCAGAGATCCCGGACAGGTCTCTGGAAACACCATATATTTT.

The chain carries TRBV6-5 and TRBJ2-2; 9 bases align to TRBD2. Losses at the gene ends were 4 bases for V and 9 bases for J; bases not matched to a gene: 12. From germline, CDR1 is MNHEY and CDR2 SVGAGI. The CDR3 sequence is 16 residues long. The CDR3 bases are TGTGCCAGCAGTTCTAAGCTAGCGGGGAGCTTTTGGGAGCTGTTTTTT. Protein product: CASSSKLAGSFWELFF.

This clonotype was seen a few times. This chain links TRBV6-5 with TRBJ1-2; D gene unclear. In germline, CDR1 is MNHEY, CDR2 SVGAGI. The CDR3 is 12 residues long. V was clipped by 4 bases and J by 4 bases, with 7 bases between them. CDR3 amino acids: CASSSSGYGYTF. CDR3 bases: TGTGCCAGCAGTTCGTCTGGCTATGGCTACACCTTC.

This clonotype showed up just a few times. The chain has TRBV5-1 and TRBJ1-2, with a possible D match to TRBD1 (5 bases). V was pared by 0 bases and J by 3 bases, with 12 bases between. The germline V gene encodes CDR1 SGHRS and CDR2 YFSETQ. This CDR3 spans 15 amino acids. CDR3 sequence (DNA): TGCGCCAGCAGCTTGGGGACAATACCCTACTATGGCTACACCTTC. Its translation: CASSLGTIPYYGYTF.

V usage is TRBV20-1 and J usage is TRBJ2-3, with D perhaps matching TRBD1 (5 bases). The length of the CDR3 is 15 residues. V was trimmed by 0 bases and J by 4 bases, leaving 14 bases between them. Germline loops: CDR1 DFQATT, CDR2 SNEGSKA (reference sequence). The CDR3 is CSARDWAGKADTQYF. CDR3 DNA sequence: TGCAGTGCTAGAGATTGGGCAGGGAAGGCAGATACGCAGTATTTT.

This clonotype was counted a few times. The chain recombines TRBV6-2 or TRBV6-3 with TRBJ2-7; 10 bases fit TRBD1. Germline V lookup: CDR1 MNHEY, CDR2 SVGEGT. CDR3 length equals 15 residues. V shed 10 bases and J 2 bases; nucleotides not matched to a gene: 11. The CDR3 here is CATWDRGGWAYEQYF. The CDR3 DNA sequence: TGTGCCACCTGGGACAGGGGTGGATGGGCCTACGAGCAGTACTTC.

This clonotype was counted only a few times. The chain uses TRBV5-1 and TRBJ2-4; 7 bases agree with TRBD1. Losses at the gene ends were 6 bases for V and 8 bases for J; bases not matched to a gene: 8. The CDR3 consists of 13 residues. Germline CDR1 is SGHRS and CDR2 is YFSETQ. This CDR3 is CASTLRQGDIQYF. The CDR3 DNA follows: TGCGCCAGCACCCTCCGACAGGGCGACATTCAGTACTTC.

The rearrangement joins TRBV5-1 to TRBJ2-2; D unresolved. V lost 0 bases and J lost 4, with 16 bases in between. This CDR3 has 17 residues. The germline gives CDR1 SGHRS, CDR2 YFSETQ. This CDR3 is CASSLAGPYSFTGELFF. The CDR3 DNA follows: TGCGCCAGCAGCTTGGCCGGGCCCTACTCCTTCACCGGGGAGCTGTTTTTT.

This clonotype was seen only a few times. V is TRBV4-3 and J is TRBJ2-2; 7 bases map to TRBD1. Germline CDR1 is LGHNA and CDR2 is YSLEER. CDR3 length: 17 residues. V lost 0 bases and J lost 1; bases outside the gene matches: 5. The CDR3 nucleotides read TGCGCCAGCAGCCAAGATGACAGGGCGAGGAACACCGGGGAGCTGTTTTTT. Translated, it gives CASSQDDRARNTGELFF.

This chain links TRBV16 with TRBJ2-7; unclear D gene. V was trimmed by 0 bases and J by 2 bases, leaving 11 bases between them. The CDR3 loop spans 15 amino acids. Germline CDR1 is KGHSY and CDR2 is FQNENV. The CDR3 region is CASSQSGSPAYEQYF. The CDR3 DNA reads TGTGCCAGCAGCCAATCAGGATCACCCGCCTACGAGCAGTACTTC.

This clonotype was seen a few times. The chain is built from TRBV12-3 or TRBV12-4 and TRBJ2-2; 8 positions agree with TRBD1. V dropped 2 bases and J dropped 5; count of bases not matched to a gene: 10. CDR3 length: 17 amino acids. CDR3: CASSLYLFRDRTGELFF. CDR3 nucleotide sequence: TGTGCCAGCAGTTTATACCTCTTTCGGGACAGGACCGGGGAGCTGTTTTTT.

The chain recombines TRBV20-1 with TRBJ2-3; no reliable D call. The germline gives CDR1 DFQATT, CDR2 SNEGSKA (reference sequence). The CDR3 is 15 residues long. The V end was cut by 0 bases, the J end by 1 base, with 11 bases between. The CDR3 is CSARDLSAGTDTQYF. CDR3 nucleotide sequence: TGCAGTGCTAGAGATCTTTCGGCGGGCACAGATACGCAGTATTTT.

In its sample, this clonotype was seen once. The CDR3 does not end in the conserved phenylalanine or tryptophan, so this is likely a read error. The chain is built from TRBV6-5 and TRBJ1-2; possible D gene TRBD1, 5 bases. V lost 4 bases, J lost 2 bases, and 17 bases lay in between. CDR1 is MNHEY, CDR2 SVGAGI, per germline. The CDR3 has 16 residues. The CDR3 sequence is CASSSITTVDNYGYTY. The DNA for the CDR3 is TGTGCCAGCAGTTCCATAACGACAGTTGACAACTATGGCTACACCTAC.

A few counts support this clonotype. The V and J genes are TRBV7-9 and TRBJ2-7; D not resolved. The V end lost 3 bases, the J end lost 2 bases, and 17 bases lay between the germline ends. The CDR3 covers 16 residues. Germline CDR1 reads SEHNR; CDR2 reads FQNEAQ (reference sequence). The CDR3 loop reads CASSFNPFERPYEQYF. The CDR3 nucleotides read TGTGCCAGCAGCTTTAACCCTTTCGAGCGTCCCTACGAGCAGTACTTC.

V usage is TRBV29-1 and J usage is TRBJ2-7; no reliable D call. Trimming removed 1 base at V and 3 bases at J, with 10 bases between. Germline CDR1 reads SQVTM; CDR2 reads ANQGSEA. This CDR3 is 13 amino acids long. CDR3 sequence: CSVEGRTHYEQYF. The CDR3 DNA is TGCAGCGTTGAAGGTAGAACACACTACGAGCAGTACTTC.

This clonotype turned up a few times. The chain has TRBV15 and TRBJ2-7, with D possibly being TRBD1 or TRBD2 (6 bases each). The CDR3 runs to 13 residues. Germline lookup yields CDR1 LNHNV and CDR2 YYDKDF (reference sequence). V was pared by 0 bases and J by 5 bases, with 8 bases between. The DNA for the CDR3 is TGTGCCACCAGCAGAGATAGGGGGGACGAGCAGTACTTC. Translating it yields CATSRDRGDEQYF.

This clonotype occurred many times. The rearrangement links TRBV5-5 to TRBJ2-1; 8 bases line up with TRBD1. CDR1 is SGHKS and CDR2 is YYEKEE in the germline V gene (reference sequence). With V trimmed by 0 bases and J by 0 bases, 5 bases remained unmatched. This CDR3 has 17 amino acids. The DNA of the CDR3 is TGTGCCAGCAGCTTGGGACAGGGGCAGAGCTCCTACAATGAGCAGTTCTTC. Translation gives CASSLGQGQSSYNEQFF.